One TCR beta chain is described in this entry. This sample was taken from a study of blood T cell repertoires in COVID-19. The wider study: Acute and convalescent COVID-19 samples came from the United States, Italy and Spain.

V lost 7 bases to trimming and J lost 0 bases, with 10 bases between them. This CDR3 contains 13 residues. From germline, CDR1 is SNHLY and CDR2 FYNNEI. Sequencing was performed with immunoSEQ multiplex PCR; in TCRdb, only in-frame clones are kept and a portion is missing. The table shows some 240,000 clones, with around 84% occurring only once. The V and J genes are TRBV2 and TRBJ2-7; no clear D. This receptor was identified in a woman aged 40 to 50 who had recovered from COVID-19. What was sequenced was peripheral blood. The CDR3 region is CASMQQSSYEQYF. The CDR3 DNA sequence: TGTGCCAGCATGCAACAGAGCTCCTACGAGCAGTACTTC.